A single sample gave rise to the 2 T cell receptor beta chains below, sequenced in a study of OX40 agonist ivuxolimab in advanced cancers. The method was immunoSEQ multiplex PCR; TCRdb's version includes in-frame clones alone and lacks a portion of them. Seen here are 47,000 or so clones, around 90% observed once, and the top ten hold about 11%. The specimen comprised CD4+ or CD8+ T cells sorted from blood, sampled in a trial of the OX40 agonist ivuxolimab. The source of these receptors is an adult with an advanced solid tumor such as melanoma, head and neck, liver or kidney cancer.

The V gene is TRBV7-6, the J gene TRBJ1-1, with a tentative D call TRBD1 (5 bases). Germline lookup yields CDR1 SGHVS and CDR2 FNYEAQ. The CDR3 totals 14 residues. V lost 6 bases to trimming and J lost 4 bases, with 15 bases between them. The CDR3 protein is CASSPGLTSTEAFF. In nucleotides, the CDR3 is TGTGCCAGCAGTCCAGGGCTTACGAGCACTGAAGCTTTCTTT.

In its sample, this clone was seen a few times. The rearrangement joins TRBV27 to TRBJ2-7, with TRBD2 matching over 11 bases. The CDR3 has 15 residues. The germline V gene has CDR1 MNHEY and CDR2 SMNVEV (reference sequence). The junction had 3 bases not matched to a gene; V was cut back by 2 bases and J by 3 bases. In DNA form, the CDR3 reads TGTGCCAGCAGTTTAAGACTAGCGGGAATCTACGAGCAGTACTTC. Its protein product is CASSLRLAGIYEQYF.